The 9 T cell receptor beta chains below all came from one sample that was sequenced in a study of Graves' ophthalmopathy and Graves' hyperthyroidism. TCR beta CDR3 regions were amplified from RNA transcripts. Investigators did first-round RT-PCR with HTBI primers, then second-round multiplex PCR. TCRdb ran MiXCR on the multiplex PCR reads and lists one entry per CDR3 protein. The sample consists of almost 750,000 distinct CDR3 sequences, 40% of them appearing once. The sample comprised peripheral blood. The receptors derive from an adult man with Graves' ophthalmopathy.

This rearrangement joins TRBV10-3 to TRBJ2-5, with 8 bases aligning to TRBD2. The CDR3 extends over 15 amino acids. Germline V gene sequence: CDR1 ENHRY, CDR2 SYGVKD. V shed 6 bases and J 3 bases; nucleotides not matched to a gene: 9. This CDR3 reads CAISRGGKVEETQYF. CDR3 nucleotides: TGTGCCATCAGCCGGGGGGGAAAAGTGGAAGAGACCCAGTACTTC.

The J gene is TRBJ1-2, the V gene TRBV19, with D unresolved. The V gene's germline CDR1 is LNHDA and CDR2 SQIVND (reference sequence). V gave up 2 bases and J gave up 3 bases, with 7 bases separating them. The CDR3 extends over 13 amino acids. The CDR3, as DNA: TGTGCCAGTAGTATACAACAGTACTATGGCTACACCTTC. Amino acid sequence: CASSIQQYYGYTF.

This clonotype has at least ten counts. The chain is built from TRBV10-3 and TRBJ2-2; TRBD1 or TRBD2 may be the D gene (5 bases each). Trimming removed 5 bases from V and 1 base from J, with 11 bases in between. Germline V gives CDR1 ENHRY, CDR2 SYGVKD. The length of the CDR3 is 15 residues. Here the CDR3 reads CAISLRDLNTGELFF. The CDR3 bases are TGTGCCATCAGTCTCCGGGACCTGAACACCGGGGAGCTGTTTTTT.

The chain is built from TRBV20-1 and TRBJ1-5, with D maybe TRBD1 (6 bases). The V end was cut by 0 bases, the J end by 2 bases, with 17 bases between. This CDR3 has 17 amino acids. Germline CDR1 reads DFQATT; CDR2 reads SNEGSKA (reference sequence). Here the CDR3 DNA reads TGCAGTGCTAGAGATTGGGCAGGGGAAATCGGCAATCAGCCCCAGCATTTT. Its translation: CSARDWAGEIGNQPQHF.

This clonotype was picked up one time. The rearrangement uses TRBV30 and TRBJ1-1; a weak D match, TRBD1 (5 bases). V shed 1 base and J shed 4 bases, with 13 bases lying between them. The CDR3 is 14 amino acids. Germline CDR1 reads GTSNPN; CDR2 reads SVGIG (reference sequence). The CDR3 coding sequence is TGTGCCTGGAGTGAAGAGGGGTTGGCCACTGAAGCTTTCTTT. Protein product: CAWSEEGLATEAFF.

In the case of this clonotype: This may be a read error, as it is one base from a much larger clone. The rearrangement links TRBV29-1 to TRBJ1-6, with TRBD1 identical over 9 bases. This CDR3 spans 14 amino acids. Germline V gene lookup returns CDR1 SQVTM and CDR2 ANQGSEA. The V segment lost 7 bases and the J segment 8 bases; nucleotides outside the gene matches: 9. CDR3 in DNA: TGCAGCGCTGGAGGGACAGGGCACGATTCACCCCTCCACTTT. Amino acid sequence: CSAGGTGHDSPLHF.

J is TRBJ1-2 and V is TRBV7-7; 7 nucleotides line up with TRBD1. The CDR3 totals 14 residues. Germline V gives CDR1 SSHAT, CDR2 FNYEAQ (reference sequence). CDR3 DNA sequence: TGTGCTAGGAGACCTAGGGACAGTAACTATGGCTACACCTTC. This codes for CARRPRDSNYGYTF. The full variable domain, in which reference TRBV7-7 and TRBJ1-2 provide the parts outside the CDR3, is GAGVSQSPRYKVTKRGQDVTLRCDPISSHATLYWYQQALGQGPEFLTYFNYEAQPDKSGLPSDRFSAERPEGSISTLTIQRTEQRDSAMYRCARRPRDSNYGYTFGSGTRLTVV.

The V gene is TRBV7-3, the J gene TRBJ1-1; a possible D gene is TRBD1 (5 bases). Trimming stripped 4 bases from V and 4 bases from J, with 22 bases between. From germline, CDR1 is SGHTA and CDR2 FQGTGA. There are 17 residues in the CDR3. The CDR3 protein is CASSCYSRGRDGTEAFF. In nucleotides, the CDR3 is TGTGCCAGCAGCTGTTACTCCCGAGGCAGGGATGGCACTGAAGCTTTCTTT.

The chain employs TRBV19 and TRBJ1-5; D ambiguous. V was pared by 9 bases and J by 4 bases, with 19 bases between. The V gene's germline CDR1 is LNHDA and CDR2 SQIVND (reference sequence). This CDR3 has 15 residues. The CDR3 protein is CASNRGDTLNQPQHF. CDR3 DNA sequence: TGTGCCAGCAATCGGGGAGACACACTGAATCAGCCCCAGCATTTT.